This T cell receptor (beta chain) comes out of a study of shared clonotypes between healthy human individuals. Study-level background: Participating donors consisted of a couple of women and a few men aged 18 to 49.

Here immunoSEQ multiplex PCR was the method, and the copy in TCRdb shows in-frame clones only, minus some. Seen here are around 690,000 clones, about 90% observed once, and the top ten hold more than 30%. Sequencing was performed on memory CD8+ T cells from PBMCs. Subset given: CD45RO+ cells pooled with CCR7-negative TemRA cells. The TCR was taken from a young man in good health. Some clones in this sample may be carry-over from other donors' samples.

The CDR3 bases are TGTGCCAGCAGCGGGGAGACAGGGGATCCAGAGACCCAGTACTTC. It is translated as CASSGETGDPETQYF. The chain recombines TRBV13 with TRBJ2-5; 8 positions match TRBD1. Germline V gives CDR1 PRHDT, CDR2 FYEKMQ (reference sequence). With 5 bases clipped from V and 4 bases from J, the junction kept 9 bases outside the gene matches. CDR3 length: 15 amino acids.